This T cell receptor (beta chain) is from a study of T cell responses to AZD1222 COVID-19 vaccine. Study-wide results and caveats: Donors in the cohort were predominantly white British and more often female, and clonal diversity was possibly underestimated. Only a handful of AZD1222 recipients, several in all, had baseline seropositivity. Vaccine-associated CD4 TCRs ranged over spike, dominating at 160-218 and 743-854. Sampling captured repertoires only after the peak T cell response.

This clone occurred once. Its matching antigen is unknown. Germline assignment: CDR1 SQVTM and CDR2 ANQGSEA. The CDR3 sequence is 15 residues long. The V segment lost 4 bases and the J segment 3 bases; nucleotides outside the gene matches: 4. The method was immunoSEQ multiplex PCR; TCRdb's version includes in-frame clones alone and lacks a portion of them. The top ten clones hold roughly 6.3% of a sample with tens of thousands of clones, about 90% of them seen once. Material: peripheral blood, obtained 28 days after the second dose of the MenACWY control vaccine. The sequence derives from an adult who received the MenACWY meningococcal vaccine as a control. The J gene is TRBJ2-3, the V gene TRBV29-1; TRBD2 matches 13 bases. CDR3 loop: CSVGWTSGRTDTQYF. CDR3 nucleotides: TGCAGCGTTGGTTGGACTAGCGGGAGAACAGATACGCAGTATTTT.